The rows below give T cell receptor beta chains drawn from one sample of a study of a mutant IDH1 vaccine in newly diagnosed glioma. Using immunoSEQ multiplex PCR, the repertoire was profiled, and TCRdb retains in-frame clones only, with some absent. The table shows 40,000 to 55,000 clones, with around 78% occurring only once. These receptors have no known antigen. This specimen was PBMCs, taken from a glioma patient whose treatment included an IDH1 peptide vaccine. The receptors stem from a man aged 40-55 years with glioma. Both conserved end residues are part of each CDR3. The D gene is left open where the match is weak. Only some rows state a clone size, as once, few, many or a class for expanded clones.

j_call d_call v_call clone_size cdr3_aa cdr3_nt
TRBJ2-7 TRBD1 TRBV7-9 NA CASSPDRYQGDAEQYF TGTGCCAGCAGCCCGGACCGTTACCAGGGGGACGCCGAGCAGTACTTC
TRBJ2-5 NA TRBV29-1 NA CSVVRTRLQETQYF TGCAGCGTTGTTAGGACGCGCCTCCAAGAGACCCAGTACTTC
TRBJ2-1 NA TRBV7-2 NA CASSLTWGEQFF TGTGCCAGCAGCTTAACGTGGGGCGAGCAGTTCTTC
TRBJ2-2 TRBD2 TRBV7-2 NA CATGLALTGELFF TGTGCCACCGGACTAGCGCTCACCGGGGAGCTGTTTTTT
TRBJ1-2 NA TRBV27 NA CASSLAGNGGYTF TGTGCCAGCAGTTTGGCAGGCAACGGTGGCTACACCTTC
TRBJ2-7 TRBD1 TRBV6-5 NA CASKQRDSYEQYF TGTGCCAGCAAACAACGGGACAGCTACGAGCAGTACTTC
TRBJ2-3 TRBD2 TRBV5-1 NA CASSLQPGLAEASTDTQYF TGCGCCAGCAGCCTACAGCCGGGACTAGCGGAGGCTAGCACAGATACGCAGTATTTT
TRBJ2-3 TRBD2 TRBV11-2 NA CASSWGLQRGTDTQYF TGTGCCAGCAGCTGGGGACTACAACGGGGCACAGATACGCAGTATTTT
TRBJ2-7 TRBD2 TRBV19 few CASSIGLAGGEQYF TGTGCCAGTAGTATAGGACTAGCGGGTGGCGAGCAGTACTTC
TRBJ1-5 NA TRBV6-1 NA CASSESGGNQPQHF TGTGCCAGCAGTGAGTCTGGGGGGAATCAGCCCCAGCATTTT
TRBJ1-3 NA TRBV2 NA CASSIPGWKGNTIYF TGTGCCAGCAGTATCCCAGGGTGGAAAGGAAACACCATATATTTT
TRBJ1-1 NA TRBV4-1 NA CASSQETQGRGTEAFF TGCGCCAGCAGCCAAGAAACACAGGGAAGAGGCACTGAAGCTTTCTTT
TRBJ2-1 TRBD2 TRBV10-3 NA CAINSGRARNEQFF TGTGCCATCAATAGCGGGAGGGCAAGGAATGAGCAGTTCTTC
TRBJ2-3 TRBD2 TRBV7-6 NA CASSSGASGATDTQYF TGTGCCAGCAGCTCCGGGGCTAGCGGGGCCACAGATACGCAGTATTTT
TRBJ1-2 NA TRBV6-6 NA CASSLTGGRYGYTF TGTGCCAGCAGTTTGACCGGGGGGAGGTATGGCTACACCTTC
TRBJ2-3 TRBD2 TRBV7-7 NA CASSPGGFPSTDTQYF TGTGCCAGCAGCCCCGGGGGGTTTCCTAGCACAGATACGCAGTATTTT
TRBJ2-3 TRBD2 TRBV5-1 few CASSLGTSGRVFRTDTQYF TGCGCCAGCAGCCTCGGGACTAGCGGGAGGGTATTCCGCACAGATACGCAGTATTTT
TRBJ2-1 NA TRBV15 NA CATSREHYNEQFF TGTGCCACCAGCAGAGAACACTACAATGAGCAGTTCTTC
TRBJ2-3 NA TRBV2 NA CASSPGPTSTDTQYF TGTGCCAGCAGTCCGGGACCCACTAGCACAGATACGCAGTATTTT
TRBJ1-2 NA TRBV11-3 NA CASSPRFGSNYGYTF TGTGCCAGCAGCCCCCGTTTTGGGAGTAACTATGGCTACACCTTC
TRBJ1-1 NA TRBV10-3 NA CAISEGGTELAEAFF TGTGCCATCAGTGAGGGCGGGACGGAGCTTGCTGAAGCTTTCTTT
TRBJ2-1 NA TRBV19 NA CASSRGLEQFF TGTGCCAGTAGTAGGGGGCTTGAGCAGTTCTTC
TRBJ2-1 NA TRBV6-6 NA CASSYNPGEQFF TGTGCCAGCAGTTACAATCCTGGTGAGCAGTTCTTC
TRBJ2-4 NA TRBV15 NA CATSRSSTEKNIQYF TGTGCCACCAGCAGATCGTCGACAGAGAAAAACATTCAGTACTTC
TRBJ2-2 NA TRBV11-3 NA CASSLTPGTGELFF TGTGCCAGCAGCTTAACCCCGGGCACCGGGGAGCTGTTTTTT
TRBJ2-5 TRBD1 TRBV7-9 NA CASSSFSTGGRETQYF TGTGCCAGCAGCTCATTCTCCACAGGGGGCCGGGAGACCCAGTACTTC
TRBJ2-5 NA TRBV11-3 NA CASSLALEETQYF TGTGCCAGCAGCTTGGCATTGGAGGAGACCCAGTACTTC
TRBJ1-5 TRBD1 TRBV6-5 once CASSYSTGSQPQHF TGTGCCAGCAGTTACTCGACAGGGTCGCAGCCCCAGCATTTT
TRBJ2-2 NA TRBV30 NA CAWKGDTGELFF TGTGCCTGGAAAGGTGACACCGGGGAGCTGTTTTTT
TRBJ2-3 TRBD1 TRBV13 NA CASSLGQGDTDTQYF TGTGCCAGCAGCTTGGGACAGGGGGACACAGATACGCAGTATTTT
TRBJ2-1 NA TRBV2 NA CASSGRYTGPNNEQFF TGTGCCAGCAGTGGTCGGTATACAGGGCCGAACAATGAGCAGTTCTTC
TRBJ2-1 NA TRBV9 NA CASSVRAAVDEQFF TGTGCCAGCAGCGTACGTGCAGCGGTAGATGAGCAGTTCTTC
TRBJ1-3 NA TRBV4-1 NA CASSQDLTRRFGNTIYF TGCGCCAGCAGCCAAGATCTGACCCGGAGGTTTGGAAACACCATATATTTT
TRBJ2-3 NA TRBV7-2 NA CASSLARHTDTQYF TGTGCCAGCAGCTTAGCTCGCCACACAGATACGCAGTATTTT
TRBJ2-4 TRBD2 TRBV5-4 NA CASSPSTSGSRNIQYF TGTGCCAGCAGCCCGTCGACTAGCGGGAGTCGGAACATTCAGTACTTC
TRBJ2-7 TRBD1 TRBV10-2 NA CASSETGGGYEQYF TGCGCCAGCAGTGAAACAGGGGGCGGTTACGAGCAGTACTTC
TRBJ2-7 NA TRBV6-5 few CASRRQLSSYEQYF TGTGCCAGCCGAAGACAGCTGAGCTCCTACGAGCAGTACTTC
TRBJ1-2 TRBD1 TRBV5-1 NA CASSSGTGVYGYTF TGCGCCAGCAGCTCGGGAACAGGGGTTTATGGCTACACCTTC
TRBJ2-3 NA TRBV13 NA CASTRLDTQYF TGTGCCAGCACACGCCTAGATACGCAGTATTTT
TRBJ1-5 TRBD1 TRBV7-2 NA CASSNRDSYNQPQHF TGTGCCAGCAGCAACCGGGACAGCTATAATCAGCCCCAGCATTTT
TRBJ2-7 NA TRBV5-4 NA CASSLHGDEQYF TGTGCCAGCAGCTTGCACGGCGACGAGCAGTACTTC
TRBJ2-2 TRBD1 TRBV30 once CAWSNFRQGSTGELFF TGTGCCTGGAGCAATTTTAGACAGGGATCCACCGGGGAGCTGTTTTTT
TRBJ2-5 NA TRBV4-1 few CASSLTEGQETQYF TGCGCCAGCAGTCTAACAGAGGGGCAAGAGACCCAGTACTTC
TRBJ2-1 TRBD1 TRBV7-2 NA CASSLDRGSEQFF TGTGCCAGCAGCTTGGACAGGGGGAGCGAGCAGTTCTTC
TRBJ1-2 NA TRBV4-1 NA CASSKEQLNYGYTF TGCGCCAGCAGCAAGGAACAGCTTAACTATGGCTACACCTTC
TRBJ2-5 NA TRBV10-1 few CASSAGTAQETQYF TGCGCCAGCAGCGCTGGGACGGCCCAAGAGACCCAGTACTTC
TRBJ1-1 NA TRBV29-1 NA CSVGTANTEAFF TGCAGCGTTGGGACGGCGAACACTGAAGCTTTCTTT
TRBJ2-7 TRBD2 TRBV28 NA CASSFGGRASLEQYF TGTGCCAGCAGTTTCGGCGGGAGGGCCTCACTTGAGCAGTACTTC
TRBJ1-5 NA TRBV4-1 NA CASSQVLISNQPQHF TGCGCCAGCAGCCAAGTCCTTATTAGCAATCAGCCCCAGCATTTT
TRBJ2-2 TRBD2 TRBV5-1 NA CASSADGTSTGELFF TGCGCCAGCAGCGCCGACGGGACTAGCACCGGGGAGCTGTTTTTT
TRBJ1-4 NA TRBV7-9 NA CASSLRGVGEKLFF TGTGCCAGCAGCTTACGAGGGGTCGGTGAAAAACTGTTTTTT
TRBJ1-1 TRBD1 TRBV27 NA CASSPPGQGAEAFF TGTGCCAGCAGTCCCCCCGGACAGGGGGCTGAAGCTTTCTTT
TRBJ2-1 TRBD1 TRBV10-1 NA CASSDRDRGEYNEQFF TGCGCCAGCAGTGACCGGGACAGGGGGGAATACAATGAGCAGTTCTTC
TRBJ1-5 NA TRBV30 few CAWSTSDSLLRPQHF TGTGCCTGGAGTACCTCGGACAGCCTCTTGCGGCCCCAGCATTTT
TRBJ2-2 TRBD2 TRBV2 NA CASSDGGRNTGELFF TGTGCCAGCAGTGACGGCGGGAGGAACACCGGGGAGCTGTTTTTT
TRBJ1-5 TRBD1 TRBV5-4 few CASSLGTGAQHF TGTGCCAGCAGCTTGGGGACAGGGGCCCAGCATTTT
TRBJ2-7 NA TRBV4-1 NA CASSQQDMLITYEQYF TGCGCCAGCAGCCAACAAGACATGCTAATAACCTACGAGCAGTACTTC